This T cell receptor (beta chain) came from a study of regulatory T cells in long-lasting Graves disease. Arm-PCR of CDR3 regions with iRepertoire HTBI primers generated TCR beta libraries. In the authors' workflow: Overall, samples carried approximately 60 TRBV and 14 TRBJ segments. TCRdb re-derived calls from the multiplex PCR reads in MiXCR, one entry per CDR3 protein. TCRdb's processing, not the study's, gives the V and J calls here. The profile shows hundreds of thousands of distinct CDR3 sequences, about 22% of them singletons. Whole-study findings and limits: Whereas 966 public clonotypes were shared by new patients, persistent patients shared more, at approximately 2,700. Reduced TCR diversity was observed in persistent Graves' patients versus newly diagnosed patients.

Germline values: CDR1 MNHNS, CDR2 SASEGT. This CDR3 region has 16 residues. The V and J ends lost 5 bases and 4 bases, in that order; junction bases with no gene match: 11. In its sample, this clonotype was seen many times. Antigen specificity is unknown. Time point reported: persistent/refractory GD, antithyroid drugs over 5 years with positive TRAb. PBMCs provided the RNA from which the TCR library was made. It was American Thyroid Association guidelines that determined Graves' disease diagnosis. The sequencing used peripheral blood mononuclear cells (PBMCs), collected when the disease was refractory, from a patient treated with antithyroid drugs. The TCR comes from a female donor with Graves disease. The chain has TRBV6-1 and TRBJ1-5, with 7 bases identical to TRBD1. For the CDR3, the DNA is TGTGCCAGCAGTCCCCTTCGGGCAGGGGGGAATCAGCCCCAGCATTTT. Translated, it gives CASSPLRAGGNQPQHF.